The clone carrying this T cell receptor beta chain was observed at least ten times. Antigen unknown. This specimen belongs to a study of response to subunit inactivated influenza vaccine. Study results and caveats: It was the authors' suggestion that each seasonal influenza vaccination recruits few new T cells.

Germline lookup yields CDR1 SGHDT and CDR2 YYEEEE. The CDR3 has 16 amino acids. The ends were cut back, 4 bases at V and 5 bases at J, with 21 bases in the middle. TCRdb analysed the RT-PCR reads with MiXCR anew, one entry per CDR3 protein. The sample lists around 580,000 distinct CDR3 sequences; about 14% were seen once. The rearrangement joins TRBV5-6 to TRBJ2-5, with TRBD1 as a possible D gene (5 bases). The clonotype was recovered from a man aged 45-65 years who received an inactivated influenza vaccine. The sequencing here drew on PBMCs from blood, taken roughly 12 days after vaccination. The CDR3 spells CASSPRPGNEVETQYF. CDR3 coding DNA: TGTGCCAGCAGCCCCAGACCAGGGAACGAGGTGGAGACCCAGTACTTC.